This is a list of T cell receptor beta chains from one sample in a study of OX40 agonist ivuxolimab in advanced cancers. Produced via immunoSEQ multiplex PCR; TCRdb's table is partial and in-frame only. The sample shows approximately 12,000 clones, about 75% of them seen only once. The source material was CD4+ or CD8+ T cells sorted from blood, sampled in a trial of the OX40 agonist ivuxolimab. These receptors all stem from an adult with an advanced solid tumor such as melanoma, head and neck, liver or kidney cancer. Each CDR3 is given with its conserved first and last residue. The D gene is left open where the match is weak. The size field is filled for only some rows; it gives once, few, many or a size class.

abundance: NA; v_gene: TRBV19; d_gene: NA; j_gene: TRBJ1-1; CDR3nt: TGTGCCAGTAGTATTGTCAGCGGATCGACTGAAGCTTTCTTT; CDR3aa: CASSIVSGSTEAFF
abundance: NA; v_gene: TRBV19; d_gene: NA; j_gene: TRBJ2-7; CDR3nt: TGTGCCAGTAGTATAGATCGTGAGGTTGTGGACGAGCAGTACTTC; CDR3aa: CASSIDREVVDEQYF
abundance: NA; v_gene: TRBV19; d_gene: NA; j_gene: TRBJ1-5; CDR3nt: TGTGCCAGTAGTATTCTAGGAGGGGGGACACAGCCCCAGCATTTT; CDR3aa: CASSILGGGTQPQHF
abundance: few; v_gene: TRBV11-2; d_gene: TRBD2; j_gene: TRBJ2-1; CDR3nt: TGTGCCAGCAGCTTGACTAGCGGGAGGGACAATGAGCAGTTCTTC; CDR3aa: CASSLTSGRDNEQFF
abundance: NA; v_gene: TRBV5-1; d_gene: NA; j_gene: TRBJ2-3; CDR3nt: TGCGCCAGCAGCTTGGGGGGGAGCACAGATACGCAGTATTTT; CDR3aa: CASSLGGSTDTQYF
abundance: NA; v_gene: TRBV7-9; d_gene: NA; j_gene: TRBJ2-6; CDR3nt: TGTGCCAGCGTGTGGATACCTGGGGCCAACGTCCTGACTTTC; CDR3aa: CASVWIPGANVLTF
abundance: NA; v_gene: TRBV13; d_gene: TRBD2; j_gene: TRBJ2-3; CDR3nt: TGTGCCAGCAGCTCCCGACTAGCGGGAGGTGGCCCTACAGATACGCAGTATTTT; CDR3aa: CASSSRLAGGGPTDTQYF
abundance: NA; v_gene: TRBV4-1; d_gene: NA; j_gene: TRBJ2-1; CDR3nt: TGCGCCAGCAGCCACGGAGGCCACCTCTACAATGAGCAGTTCTTC; CDR3aa: CASSHGGHLYNEQFF
abundance: NA; v_gene: TRBV5-6; d_gene: NA; j_gene: TRBJ1-6; CDR3nt: TGTGCCAGCAGCTTATTTGAGGGGACGGCACCCCTCCACTTT; CDR3aa: CASSLFEGTAPLHF
abundance: few; v_gene: TRBV5-6; d_gene: TRBD2; j_gene: TRBJ2-1; CDR3nt: TGTGCCAGCAGCACCGGACTAGCCTCCGATGAGCAGTTCTTC; CDR3aa: CASSTGLASDEQFF
abundance: NA; v_gene: TRBV6-5; d_gene: TRBD1; j_gene: TRBJ2-2; CDR3nt: TGTGCCAGCAGTCTACTTCGACAGGGGACCGGGGAGCTGTTTTTT; CDR3aa: CASSLLRQGTGELFF
abundance: NA; v_gene: TRBV9; d_gene: TRBD2; j_gene: TRBJ2-2; CDR3nt: TGTGCCAGCAGCTCTAGCGGGAGAGCCGGGGAGCTGTTTTTT; CDR3aa: CASSSSGRAGELFF
abundance: NA; v_gene: TRBV19; d_gene: NA; j_gene: TRBJ1-2; CDR3nt: TGTGCCAGTAGCATCAGACCGGGACGGGACGATGGCTACACCTTC; CDR3aa: CASSIRPGRDDGYTF
abundance: NA; v_gene: TRBV10-3; d_gene: NA; j_gene: TRBJ2-7; CDR3nt: TGTGCCATCAGGGGAGGGGGCTACGAGCAGTACTTC; CDR3aa: CAIRGGGYEQYF
abundance: NA; v_gene: TRBV25-1; d_gene: TRBD1; j_gene: TRBJ2-5; CDR3nt: TGTGCCACTCAACAGGGGGGCCTCCAAGAGACCCAGTACTTC; CDR3aa: CATQQGGLQETQYF
abundance: NA; v_gene: TRBV19; d_gene: NA; j_gene: TRBJ1-6; CDR3nt: TGTGCCAGTAGTATGGGGACAAGAAATTCACCCCTCCACTTT; CDR3aa: CASSMGTRNSPLHF
abundance: NA; v_gene: TRBV6-5; d_gene: NA; j_gene: TRBJ2-7; CDR3nt: TGTGCCAGCAGTTCCACGGCAGGGTTCAACGAGCAGTACTTC; CDR3aa: CASSSTAGFNEQYF
abundance: NA; v_gene: TRBV15; d_gene: TRBD1; j_gene: TRBJ2-1; CDR3nt: TGTGCCACCAGCGAGGACAGGGTAGGTGAGCAGTTCTTC; CDR3aa: CATSEDRVGEQFF
abundance: NA; v_gene: TRBV5-6; d_gene: NA; j_gene: TRBJ1-1; CDR3nt: TGTGCCAGCAGCACCGTGAACACTGAAGCTTTCTTT; CDR3aa: CASSTVNTEAFF
abundance: NA; v_gene: TRBV9; d_gene: NA; j_gene: TRBJ2-7; CDR3nt: TGTGCCAGCAGCGTAGCTGGGAACGAGCAGTACTTC; CDR3aa: CASSVAGNEQYF
abundance: NA; v_gene: TRBV19; d_gene: NA; j_gene: TRBJ2-1; CDR3nt: TGTGCCAGTAGTATAAGCCTTTCTGCCTACAATGAGCAGTTCTTC; CDR3aa: CASSISLSAYNEQFF
abundance: NA; v_gene: TRBV6-5; d_gene: TRBD1; j_gene: TRBJ2-2; CDR3nt: TGTGCCAGCAGTTCGGGGGAGGACAGGGGCGGGGAGCTGTTTTTT; CDR3aa: CASSSGEDRGGELFF
abundance: NA; v_gene: TRBV27; d_gene: NA; j_gene: TRBJ1-5; CDR3nt: TGTGCCAGCAGTTTATCCTTAAGGGGCAGAATCAATCAGCCCCAGCATTTT; CDR3aa: CASSLSLRGRINQPQHF
abundance: medium-sized; v_gene: TRBV10-3; d_gene: TRBD2; j_gene: TRBJ2-7; CDR3nt: TGTGCCATCAGTGACCGAACTAGCGGGAGTTCGTACGAGCAGTACTTC; CDR3aa: CAISDRTSGSSYEQYF
abundance: NA; v_gene: TRBV7-9; d_gene: NA; j_gene: TRBJ1-5; CDR3nt: TGTGCCAGCAGCTTAGGTGGGCGGCCACATAGCAATCAGCCCCAGCATTTT; CDR3aa: CASSLGGRPHSNQPQHF
abundance: once; v_gene: TRBV5-6; d_gene: NA; j_gene: TRBJ2-3; CDR3nt: TGTGCCAGCAGCGATTGGGGGAGCACAGATACGCAGTATTTT; CDR3aa: CASSDWGSTDTQYF
abundance: NA; v_gene: TRBV5-1; d_gene: TRBD1; j_gene: TRBJ2-1; CDR3nt: TGCGCCAGCAGCTGGGGGACAGGACTTTACAATGAGCAGTTCTTC; CDR3aa: CASSWGTGLYNEQFF
abundance: NA; v_gene: TRBV4-1; d_gene: TRBD1; j_gene: TRBJ1-2; CDR3nt: TGCGCCAGCAGCCAAGTGGGACAGGGGGCGAACTATGGCTACACCTTC; CDR3aa: CASSQVGQGANYGYTF
abundance: NA; v_gene: TRBV5-1; d_gene: TRBD1; j_gene: TRBJ2-3; CDR3nt: TGCGCCAGCCGAGGGACAGTGAGCACAGATACGCAGTATTTT; CDR3aa: CASRGTVSTDTQYF
abundance: NA; v_gene: TRBV27; d_gene: TRBD2; j_gene: TRBJ2-7; CDR3nt: TGTGCCAGCAGCAATACCGGGACTAGCGGCAGCCGGGGCTACGAGCAGTACTTC; CDR3aa: CASSNTGTSGSRGYEQYF
abundance: once; v_gene: TRBV14; d_gene: TRBD2; j_gene: TRBJ2-1; CDR3nt: TGTGCCAGCAGCCAAGGATCTAGCGGGTTTAATGAGCAGTTCTTC; CDR3aa: CASSQGSSGFNEQFF
abundance: NA; v_gene: TRBV7-6; d_gene: TRBD2; j_gene: TRBJ2-7; CDR3nt: TGTGCCGGCAGCTTAGGGGGCGGGAGGGCCCTCTCCGAGCAGTACTTC; CDR3aa: CAGSLGGGRALSEQYF
abundance: NA; v_gene: TRBV2; d_gene: NA; j_gene: TRBJ2-7; CDR3nt: TGTGCCAGCAGCCCCCGGGTCTCCTACGAGCAGTACTTC; CDR3aa: CASSPRVSYEQYF
abundance: few; v_gene: TRBV6-4; d_gene: NA; j_gene: TRBJ1-2; CDR3nt: TGTGCCAGCAGTGACTCGAGAGATGGCTACACCTTC; CDR3aa: CASSDSRDGYTF
abundance: NA; v_gene: TRBV6-6; d_gene: TRBD1; j_gene: TRBJ2-3; CDR3nt: TGTGCCAGCTACAGGGGGCATTCAGATACGCAGTATTTT; CDR3aa: CASYRGHSDTQYF
abundance: few; v_gene: TRBV9; d_gene: NA; j_gene: TRBJ2-2; CDR3nt: TGTGCCAGCAGCGTAGATCGGGAGAAGGGGACCACCGGGGAGCTGTTTTTT; CDR3aa: CASSVDREKGTTGELFF
abundance: NA; v_gene: TRBV7-5; d_gene: NA; j_gene: TRBJ2-7; CDR3nt: TGTGTCAGAAGCTTATGGTGCGCCTCCTTGTTAAACTCCTACGAGCAGTACTTC; CDR3aa: CVRSLWCASLLNSYEQYF
abundance: NA; v_gene: TRBV9; d_gene: NA; j_gene: TRBJ2-5; CDR3nt: TGTGCCAGCGAGGGGGTGGAGGAGACCCAGTACTTC; CDR3aa: CASEGVEETQYF